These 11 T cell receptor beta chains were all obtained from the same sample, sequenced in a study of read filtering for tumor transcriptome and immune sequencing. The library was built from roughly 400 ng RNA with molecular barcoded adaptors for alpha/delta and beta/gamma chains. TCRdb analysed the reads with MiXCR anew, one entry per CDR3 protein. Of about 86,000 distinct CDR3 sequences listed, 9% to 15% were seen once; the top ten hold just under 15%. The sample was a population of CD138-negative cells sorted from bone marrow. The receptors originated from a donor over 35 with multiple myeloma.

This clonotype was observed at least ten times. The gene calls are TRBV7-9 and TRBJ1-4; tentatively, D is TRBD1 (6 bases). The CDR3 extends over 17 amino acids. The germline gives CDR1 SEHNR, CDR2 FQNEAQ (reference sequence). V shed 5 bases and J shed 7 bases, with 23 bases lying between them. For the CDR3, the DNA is TGTGCCAGCAGCCGATACAAGGGGACACCGGACAGTGAAAAACTGTTTTTT. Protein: CASSRYKGTPDSEKLFF.

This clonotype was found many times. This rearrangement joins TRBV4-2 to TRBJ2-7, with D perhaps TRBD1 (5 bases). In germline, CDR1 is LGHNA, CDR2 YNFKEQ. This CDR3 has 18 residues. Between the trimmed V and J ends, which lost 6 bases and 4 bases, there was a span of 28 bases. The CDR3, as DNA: TGTGCCAGCAGTCACAGGCCGGCAACCTCGGAAGGTGTATACGAGCAGTACTTC. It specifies CASSHRPATSEGVYEQYF.

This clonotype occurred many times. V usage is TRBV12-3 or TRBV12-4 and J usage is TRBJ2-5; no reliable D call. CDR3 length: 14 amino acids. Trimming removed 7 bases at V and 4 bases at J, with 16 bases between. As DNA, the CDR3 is TGTGCCAGCATGAGGCCCTCCGAACGAGAGACCCAGTACTTC. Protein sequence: CASMRPSERETQYF.

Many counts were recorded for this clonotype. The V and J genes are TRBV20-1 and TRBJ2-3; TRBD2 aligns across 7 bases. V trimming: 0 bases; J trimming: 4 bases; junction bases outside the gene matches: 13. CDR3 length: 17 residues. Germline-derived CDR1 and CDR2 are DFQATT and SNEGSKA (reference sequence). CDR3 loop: CSARDRRRTRSPDTQYF. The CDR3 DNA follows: TGCAGTGCTAGAGATAGACGCCGGACTAGAAGCCCAGATACGCAGTATTTT.

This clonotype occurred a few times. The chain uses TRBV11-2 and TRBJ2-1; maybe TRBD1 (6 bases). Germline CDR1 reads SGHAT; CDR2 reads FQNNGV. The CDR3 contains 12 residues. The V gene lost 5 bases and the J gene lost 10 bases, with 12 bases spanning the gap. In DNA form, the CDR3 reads TGTGCCAGCAGCCAAAGACAGGCCGAGCAGTTCTTC. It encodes CASSQRQAEQFF.

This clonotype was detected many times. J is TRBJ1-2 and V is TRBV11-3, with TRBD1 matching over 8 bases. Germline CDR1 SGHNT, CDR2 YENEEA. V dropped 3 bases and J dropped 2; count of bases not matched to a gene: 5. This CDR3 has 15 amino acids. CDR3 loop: CASSFKRTGNYGYTF. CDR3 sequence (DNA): TGTGCCAGCAGCTTTAAACGGACAGGGAACTATGGCTACACCTTC.

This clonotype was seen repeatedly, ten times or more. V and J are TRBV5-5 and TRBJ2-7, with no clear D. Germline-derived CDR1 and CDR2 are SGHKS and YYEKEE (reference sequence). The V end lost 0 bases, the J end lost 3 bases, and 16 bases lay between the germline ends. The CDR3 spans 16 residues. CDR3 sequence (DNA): TGTGCCAGCAGCTTGGCCGTGGGCGCAGTGGTCTACGAGCAGTACTTC. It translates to CASSLAVGAVVYEQYF.

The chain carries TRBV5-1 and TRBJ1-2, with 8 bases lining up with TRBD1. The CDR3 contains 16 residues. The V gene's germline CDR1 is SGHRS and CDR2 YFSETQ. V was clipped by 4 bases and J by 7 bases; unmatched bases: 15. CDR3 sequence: CASSPGQGVTMAGYTF. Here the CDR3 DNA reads TGCGCCAGCAGCCCTGGACAGGGAGTGACTATGGCTGGCTACACCTTC.

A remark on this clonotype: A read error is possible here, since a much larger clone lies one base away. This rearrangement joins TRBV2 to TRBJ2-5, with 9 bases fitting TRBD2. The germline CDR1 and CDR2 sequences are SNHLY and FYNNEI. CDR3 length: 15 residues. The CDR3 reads CASSKAGGRGETQYF. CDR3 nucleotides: TGTGCCAGCAGTAAAGCGGGGGGACGGGGGGAGACCCAGTACTTC.

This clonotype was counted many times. The DNA for the CDR3 is TGTGCCAGCAGTTTTACACAGGGGGCAACGGACGGCTACACCTTC. The encoded protein is CASSFTQGATDGYTF. This rearrangement joins TRBV28 to TRBJ1-2; 9 bases align to TRBD1. V shed 3 bases, J shed 8 bases, and the junction held 10 bases outside the gene matches. CDR1 is MDHEN, CDR2 SYDVKM, per germline. This CDR3 has 15 amino acids.

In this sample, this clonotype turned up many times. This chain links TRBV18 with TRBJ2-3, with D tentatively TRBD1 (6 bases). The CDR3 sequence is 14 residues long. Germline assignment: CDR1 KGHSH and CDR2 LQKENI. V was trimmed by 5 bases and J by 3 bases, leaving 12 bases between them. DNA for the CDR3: TGTGCCAGCTCATCCTACGGACAGACAGATACGCAGTATTTT. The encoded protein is CASSSYGQTDTQYF.